By proportion, the clone carrying this T cell receptor (beta chain) is medium-sized. Its specificity is unknown. This CDR3 region has 18 residues. V was pared by 0 bases and J by 5 bases, with 21 bases between. The germline gives CDR1 MGHRA, CDR2 YSYEKL. The protocol was immunoSEQ multiplex PCR, while the TCRdb copy is restricted to in-frame clones and leaves out a portion. The data show under 200,000 clones, under 95% seen once. The sample originates from a study of cytomegalovirus exposure and HLA in healthy donors. Study observations and caveats: The authors listed some 150 TCR beta chains as cytomegalovirus-associated. Most TCR sequences were uncommon, yet certain public TCRs appeared in many donors. Reported performance of the classifier showed diagnosis of cytomegalovirus status with high specificity and sensitivity. In vitro confirmation showed a few CMV-associated chains to be CMV antigen specific.

The TCR originated in a woman between 18 and 29 years old in good health and CMV-seropositive. The specimen was PBMCs. The V and J genes are TRBV4-1 and TRBJ2-3; D is perhaps TRBD2 (7 bases). The DNA of the CDR3 is TGCGCCAGCAGCCAAGATGGTAGGAGGGGGGGCCTGGGAGATACGCAGTATTTT. Residues: CASSQDGRRGGLGDTQYF.